These 2 T cell receptor beta chains originate from one sample sequenced in a study of T cells after yellow fever vaccination (dated by TCRdb to about 2019). In the paper's terms, the treatment or condition label means: live attenuated yellow fever vaccine strain. Receptor libraries were prepared by 5' RACE. The listed sequencing device is Illumina NovaSeq 6000. Starting from the raw public reads, TCRdb applied fastp trimming at Q25, assembled clones with MiXCR and retained in-frame beta chains. For every CDR3 protein sequence, its rows merge into one entry that carries the most common genes and DNA. For this sample there are about 330,000 distinct CDR3 sequences; roughly 4.3% appear just once. The ten most abundant clones make up around 24% of the sample. Sequenced here: PBMCs, sampled 5 days after the yellow fever booster vaccination. The receptors shown here come from a man aged 18 to 29 who received the YFV17D yellow fever vaccine.

This clonotype has only a few counts. The chain links TRBV29-1 to TRBJ1-2; 7 nucleotides align to TRBD1. The J segment lost 4 bases and the V segment lost 6 bases, leaving 8 bases of the junction unmatched. Germline V lookup: CDR1 SQVTM, CDR2 ANQGSEA. CDR3 length: 13 residues. CDR3 nucleotide sequence: TGCAGCGTGGGGTTCGGGACAGCCTATGGCTACACCTTC. Amino acid sequence: CSVGFGTAYGYTF.

This clonotype was detected only a few times. CDR3 nucleotide sequence: TGTGCCAGCAGCTTGTTCGACAGGGGCCAAGAGACCCAGTACTTC. Translating it yields CASSLFDRGQETQYF. This sequence joins TRBV5-5 and TRBJ2-5, with 8 nucleotides matching TRBD1. Germline trimming cut 1 base from V and 1 base from J; bases unmatched to any gene: 3. Germline CDR1 and CDR2: SGHKS and YYEKEE (reference sequence). The CDR3 is 15 residues long.